This TCR beta chain was recovered during a study of cytomegalovirus exposure and HLA in healthy donors. In the study overall: Among the 398 genotyped donors, approximately 81% were placed in the Caucasian-associated ancestry cluster.

The CDR3 is made up of 15 amino acids. V lost 3 bases, J lost 2 bases, and 11 bases lay in between. Germline V gene lookup returns CDR1 KGHSH and CDR2 LQKENI. As concerns this clone: Its antigen is as yet unknown.

Broader study findings: The study listed roughly 160 cytomegalovirus-associated TCR beta chains.

The PCR made use of 60 Vbeta and 13 Jbeta primers. Libraries were prepared by immunoSEQ multiplex PCR; TCRdb keeps only in-frame clonotypes and omits some of them. The sample records over 30,000 clones, less than 75% being singletons. The sequencing sample was made of PBMCs. The receptor comes from a middle-aged man in good health and CMV-seropositive. The rearrangement joins TRBV18 to TRBJ1-5, with a weak D call TRBD1 (5 bases). The CDR3 sequence: CASSPSLGGNQPQHF. In DNA form, the CDR3 reads TGTGCCAGCTCACCTTCCTTAGGGGGCAATCAGCCCCAGCATTTT.